This TCR beta chain was found in a study of blood T cell repertoires in COVID-19. Here immunoSEQ multiplex PCR was the method, and the copy in TCRdb shows in-frame clones only, minus some. The repertoire has roughly 230,000 clones, almost 90% of them found once; the top ten carry about 2%. Germline V gene data show CDR1 as SQVTM and CDR2 as ANQGSEA. The CDR3 has 13 residues. Trimming cost V 8 bases and J 3 bases; bases outside gene matches: 9. The V and J genes are TRBV29-1 and TRBJ1-1; TRBD1 matches at 7 bases. The sequenced material came from peripheral blood. This receptor was obtained from a woman aged 60-75 years with COVID-19, enrolled during active disease. The CDR3: CSSLSDRDTEAFF. DNA of the CDR3: TGCAGCTCTCTTTCAGACAGGGACACTGAAGCTTTCTTT.